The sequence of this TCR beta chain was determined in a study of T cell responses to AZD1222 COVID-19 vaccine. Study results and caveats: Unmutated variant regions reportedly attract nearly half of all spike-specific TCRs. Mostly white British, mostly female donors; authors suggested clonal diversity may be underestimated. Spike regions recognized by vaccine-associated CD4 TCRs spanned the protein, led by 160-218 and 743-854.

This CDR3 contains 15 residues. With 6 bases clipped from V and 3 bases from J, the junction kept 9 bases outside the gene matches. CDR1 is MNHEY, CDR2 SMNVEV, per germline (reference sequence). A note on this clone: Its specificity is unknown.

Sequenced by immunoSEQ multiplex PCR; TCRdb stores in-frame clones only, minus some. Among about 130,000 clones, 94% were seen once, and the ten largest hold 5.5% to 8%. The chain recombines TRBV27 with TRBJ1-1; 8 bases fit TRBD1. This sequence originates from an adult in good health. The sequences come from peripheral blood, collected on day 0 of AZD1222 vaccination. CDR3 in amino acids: CASSIRTGIHTEAFF. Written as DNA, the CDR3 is TGTGCCAGCAGCATCCGGACAGGGATTCACACTGAAGCTTTCTTT.